A single TCR beta chain is shown here with its context. Its specificity is not known. Germline V gene sequence: CDR1 SGHRS, CDR2 YFSETQ. This CDR3 is built from 13 residues. With 1 base removed from V and 8 bases from J, the gap between germline ends came to 12 bases. The record originates from a study of T cell responses to AZD1222 COVID-19 vaccine. Study at large: Samples with a second dose at about 4 or about 12 weeks were pooled together.

Study results and limitations: The donor cohort was predominantly white British with a female majority, and clonal diversity may have been underestimated. CD4 TCRs linked to vaccination spanned spike, dominating at 160-218 and 743-854. Of spike-specific TCRs, nearly half reportedly target regions left unmutated in variants.

This table comes from immunoSEQ multiplex PCR, and its TCRdb copy is limited to in-frame clones, with some not included. The data show more than 90,000 clones, approximately 83% seen once. The V and J genes are TRBV5-1 and TRBJ1-2; a possible D gene is TRBD1 (6 bases). This sample comprised peripheral blood, obtained on day 0 of AZD1222 vaccination. This receptor was identified in an adult in good health. CDR3 sequence (DNA): TGCGCCAGCAGCTTGATGGCAGGGGACGGCTACACCTTC. Amino acid sequence: CASSLMAGDGYTF.